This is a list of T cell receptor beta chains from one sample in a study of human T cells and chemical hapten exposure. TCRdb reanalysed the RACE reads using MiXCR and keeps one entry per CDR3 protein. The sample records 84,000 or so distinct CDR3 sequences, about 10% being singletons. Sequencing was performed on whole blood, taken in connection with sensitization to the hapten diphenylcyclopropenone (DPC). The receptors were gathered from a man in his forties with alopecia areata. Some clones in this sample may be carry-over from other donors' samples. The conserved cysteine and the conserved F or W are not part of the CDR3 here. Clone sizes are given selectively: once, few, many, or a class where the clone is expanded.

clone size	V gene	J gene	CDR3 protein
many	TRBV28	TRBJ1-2	ASTTQPGVAYGYT
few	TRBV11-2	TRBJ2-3	ASSLGASGTDTQY
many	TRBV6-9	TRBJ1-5	ASSFAQGEGGSNQPQH
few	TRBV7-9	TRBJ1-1	ASSLVGGGPTEAF
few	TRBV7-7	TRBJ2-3	ASSLTHSAGGPSSTDTQY
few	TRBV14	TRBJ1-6	ASSLDRAPGSPLH
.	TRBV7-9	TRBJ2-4	ASSEVRPGPAGIQY
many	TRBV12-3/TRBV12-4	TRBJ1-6	ASSRIGGGNSPLH
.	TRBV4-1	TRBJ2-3	ASSQGLARTDTQY
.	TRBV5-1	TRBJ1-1	ASKEPGGTEAF
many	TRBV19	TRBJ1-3	ASKFETTSGNTIY
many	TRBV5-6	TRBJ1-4	ASSKPSANFNEKLF
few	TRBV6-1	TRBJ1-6	ASTRQGVESPLH
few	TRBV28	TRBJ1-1	ASRASGPGEAF
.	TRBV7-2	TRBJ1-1	ASSSQVDTEAF
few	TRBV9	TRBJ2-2	ASSVAGTGAGELF